The source of this TCR beta chain is a study of cytomegalovirus exposure and HLA in healthy donors (dated by TCRdb to 2016 to 2017). At the level of the whole study: An earlier analysis of approximately 640 of the donors reported 250 to 350 Gb of sequence data and 117 million unique TCR beta sequences from 150 million to 200 million T cells. Around 330 gigabases of sequencing data and tens of millions of unique TCR sequences made up an early release that covered approximately 620 HLA-typed donors. Among the roughly 400 genotyped donors, about 83% belonged to the genetic ancestry cluster associated with self-reported Caucasian donors. The study aimed to test whether signatures of past pathogen exposure could be identified by cataloging public T cell receptors. The study used immunosequencing to profile the T cell repertoires of several hundred subjects and linked those repertoires to cytomegalovirus serostatus. A separate validation cohort of 90 to 150 different subjects was used in addition to the roughly 700-subject first cohort. The study combined high-throughput TCR immunosequencing, statistical association of individual TCRs with disease status, and machine learning to predict cytomegalovirus infection status. To study patterns of TCR occurrence, a later analysis re-analyzed previously published TCR beta repertoires from around 660 donors and added high-resolution HLA genotyping. Rather than using new phenotypic data, the later analysis identified candidate immune exposures from TCR beta sequences and from how often those sequences occurred across donors. An earlier analysis of 587 of the donors used high-throughput TCR beta sequencing to judge whether each TCR beta V gene segment behaved as functional or pseudogenic. Alongside the repertoire data, information on donor age, sex, ethnicity and CMV serostatus was compiled. A later genetic analysis used genome-wide SNP genotypes for about three fifths of the 666 donors, treating that subset as a discovery cohort. Every discovery cohort repertoire had been produced on one sequencing platform. HLA typing covered class I and class II loci at four-digit resolution. Typing coverage varied by locus: about 629-630 donors for A, B, C, DRB1 and DQB1; roughly 510 for DQA1; more than 600 for DPA1; under 490 for DPB1. Several DR-DQ haplotypes were treated as single units for association and clustering because of strong linkage in the cohort. Among some 400 genotyped donors of the cohort, an average of about 240,000 unique TCR beta nucleotide sequences were sequenced per donor, around 20% of them non-productive. The paper's findings and limits, for the study overall: Linkage disequilibrium might explain the correlated functional status among segregating V segments, but an unknown experimental factor could not be ruled out. The authors suggested that the approach could potentially be generalized to other disease states and immunological phenotypes. A further reported finding was that TCR beta sequences accurately predicted the HLA-A and HLA-B alleles for most subjects in the first cohort. The 87-base-pair reads could not distinguish some IMGT-functional V segments, including TRBV6-2 and TRBV6-3, so those segments were excluded. An earlier analysis of several hundred of the donors showed that most TCR beta V segments appeared in productive rearrangements either about 90% or about 30% of the time, which broadly matched IMGT annotations. According to a later genetic analysis, donors in an Asian-associated ancestry cluster had fewer N-insertions in productive TCRs than the approximately 670-donor mean. CMV serostatus was the only immune exposure information available for the cohort. Several of the top co-occurrence clusters appeared to be linked to parvovirus B19, influenza, CMV and Epstein-Barr virus, according to a later analysis. A later analysis found that TCR association rates varied across HLA loci, with DRB1 alleles showing the most associated TCRs and HLA-C alleles the fewest. In a later genetic analysis, a missense DCLRE1C variant was associated with V-gene and J-gene trimming of TCR beta chains, and the association was replicated in an independent cohort. The sequencing pipeline was judged likely to have produced a cluster of highly shared sequence variants as a technical artifact. Because HLA typing was unavailable for some donors at each locus, only the typed subset was used in association tests. In a later analysis, over 15,000 TCR beta sequences were associated with specific HLA alleles at a false discovery rate of 0.05. Compared with equally common non-associated chains, HLA-associated TCR beta chains in a later analysis were more clonally expanded and had lower generation probabilities. Across donors, most TCR sequences were observed very rarely, whereas some public TCRs were present in many individuals. Sequencing depth was assumed to be roughly uniform across donors in the presence/absence analyses, though that assumption may not hold. The classifier was reported to diagnose cytomegalovirus status with high specificity and sensitivity in both the original cohort and the validation cohort. Three of the identified cytomegalovirus-associated TCR beta chains were confirmed in vitro to be specific for cytomegalovirus antigens. Assigning TCR associations to individual alleles was difficult when HLA alleles, especially DR and DQ, strongly co-occurred. A later analysis found that most CMV-associated TCR beta chains appeared HLA-restricted, with HLA associations seemingly driven largely by CMV exposure. Because counts were too low, more than 15 rarely observed V segments, including chromosome 9 orphons, were left out of the earlier analysis of approximately 580 of the donors. In the study, around 150 TCR beta chains were listed as associated with cytomegalovirus. This cohort had only TCR beta chains sequenced, and the lack of alpha or paired-chain data limited which features could be detected.

The method behind the library was the immunoSEQ multiplex PCR assay. A mixture of 60 forward primers for TCR Vbeta segments and 13 reverse primers for TCR Jbeta segments was used in the multiplex PCR. The CDR3 region of rearranged TCR beta genes was amplified from genomic DNA with a multiplex PCR assay. The Illumina HiSeq System was used to sequence the amplified TCR beta libraries as 87-base-pair reads. In the original analysis: Across the 640 or so repertoires, a later analysis counted around 80 million unique TCR beta chains, roughly 11 million of which were shared by at least two donors. A nearest-neighbor algorithm error-corrected the raw reads and collapsed the reads into unique sequences, merging closely related sequences to remove PCR and sequencing errors. V, D and J gene segments were assigned by aligning CDR3 sequences to IMGT reference sequences. Each retained sequence needed at least a six-nucleotide match to both a V gene segment and a J gene segment. A rearrangement counted as productive if the CDR3 had no stop codons and remained in frame with V and J, and every other rearrangement counted as non-productive. CDR3 was defined according to IMGT convention as the region running from the second conserved V-encoded cysteine to the conserved J-encoded phenylalanine. Sequences without an unambiguous match to a single V gene segment were excluded from the earlier analysis of 587 of the donors. In an earlier analysis of 587 of the donors, a V segment was called functional when productive rearrangements were above 56.7%, and segregating when the standard deviation between donors exceeded 5%. A statistical classification framework was built to diagnose cytomegalovirus status from the catalog of TCR beta chain sequences. In a later analysis, V and J genes were assigned by comparing TCR nucleotide sequences against IMGT/GENE-DB human TR gene sequences. The TCRdist pipeline was used in a later analysis to assign CDR3 sequences and most-parsimonious VDJ recombination scenarios. In a later analysis, every TCR beta chain was defined by the combination of its CDR3 amino acid sequence and its V-gene family, and reads without a unique V-gene family were dropped. In a later analysis, 450 to 600 highly shared, low-generation-probability nucleotide sequences were removed to address suspected cross-contamination and a sequencing artifact. In a later analysis, a clonal expansion index was calculated for each public chain from normalized within-repertoire ranks of inferred template counts. Generation probabilities in a later analysis came from a VDJ recombination model fitted to out-of-frame rearrangements, and those results were checked against IGoR. In a later analysis, hypergeometric tests were used to score TCR-TCR, TCR-HLA and TCR-CMV co-occurrence, with a repertoire-size bias correction applied to TCR pairs. False discovery rates were estimated in a later analysis by permuting HLA or CMV assignments 20 times. A later analysis grouped co-occurring TCRs with DBSCAN, adding TCRdist sequence similarity when clustering within HLA-allele-positive subsets. Co-occurrence clustering excluded repertoires with fewer than 30,000 or more than 120,000 public chains, plus five with anomalous nucleotide sharing. The clones in this table, taken by TCRdb from immuneACCESS, are in-frame only. Not every clone is retained; where verified, under half of the shortfall comes from an unresolved V gene, and the cause of the rest is unknown. V, J and clone size derive from that table, while D and trimming were established from the DNA sequence. A total of roughly 63,000 clones appear in this sample, around 75% of them only once. Under 30% of the sample is in the top ten clones.

In the case of this clone: The clone's antigen remains unknown. No base qualities exist here, and no much larger clone lies one base off it.

Reading from cysteine to phenylalanine, the CDR3 counts 13 amino acids. Here the CDR3 DNA is all that survives: 39 bases in frame from base 1. Trimming costs V 5 bases and J 0 bases, and their ends lie 8 bases apart. Per the germline V gene (reference sequence), PRHDT is the CDR1 and FYEKMQ is the CDR2. In total, 600 or so healthy bone marrow donors made up the cohort. At the time of sampling, all cohort members were nominally healthy, though unrecorded immune exposures were likely present. The donor tested CMV seropositive and was one of the 289 seropositive cohort members. A peripheral blood sample was collected from each donor, and TCR beta sequencing was performed on peripheral blood mononuclear cells. The Qiagen DNeasy Blood Extraction Kit was used to extract genomic DNA from the blood cell samples.

The receptor was derived from a woman aged 40 to 55 in good health and CMV-seropositive. Sequencing input: PBMCs. The rearrangement joined TRBV13 to TRBJ2-7, with no confident D gene call. The bases read TGTGCCAGCAGCGAGACAACCTCCTACGAGCAGTACTTC. This sequence encodes CASSETTSYEQYF. Outside the CDR3, residues come from the reference TRBV13 and TRBJ2-7 proteins, so the full variable domain is: AAGVIQSPRHLIKEKRETATLKCYPIPRHDTVYWYQQGPGQDPQFLISFYEKMQSDKGSIPDRFSAQQFSDYHSELNMSSLELGDSALYFCASSETTSYEQYFGPGTRLTVT.